What follows describes a single TCR beta chain. The antigen is unknown. The sample belongs to a study of early T cells in non-severe SARS-CoV-2 infection. Study-level background: It was bulk RNA from unsorted whole blood that was sequenced, and the chains were unpaired. Points from the study as a whole: Matching with VDJdb favored anti-spike CD8 responses (missing private and CD4 specificities).

Unique molecular identifiers were added to individual cDNA molecules. Using its own MiXCR run on the 5' RACE reads, TCRdb lists one record per CDR3 protein. This sample has approximately 80,000 distinct CDR3 sequences, with around 11% found just once. The sequences come from whole blood, collected at baseline. The TCR originated in an adult who was a healthcare worker with PCR-confirmed SARS-CoV-2 infection or an uninfected control (not recorded which).

The CDR3 loop is CATSRDTYEQYF. The DNA of the CDR3 is TGTGCCACCAGCAGGGACACCTACGAGCAGTACTTC. The chain links TRBV15 to TRBJ2-7; the D gene is possibly TRBD1 (5 bases). The CDR3 covers 12 residues. Trimming took off 3 bases at V and 2 bases at J, with 5 bases between the two ends. Germline V lookup: CDR1 LNHNV, CDR2 YYDKDF (reference sequence).